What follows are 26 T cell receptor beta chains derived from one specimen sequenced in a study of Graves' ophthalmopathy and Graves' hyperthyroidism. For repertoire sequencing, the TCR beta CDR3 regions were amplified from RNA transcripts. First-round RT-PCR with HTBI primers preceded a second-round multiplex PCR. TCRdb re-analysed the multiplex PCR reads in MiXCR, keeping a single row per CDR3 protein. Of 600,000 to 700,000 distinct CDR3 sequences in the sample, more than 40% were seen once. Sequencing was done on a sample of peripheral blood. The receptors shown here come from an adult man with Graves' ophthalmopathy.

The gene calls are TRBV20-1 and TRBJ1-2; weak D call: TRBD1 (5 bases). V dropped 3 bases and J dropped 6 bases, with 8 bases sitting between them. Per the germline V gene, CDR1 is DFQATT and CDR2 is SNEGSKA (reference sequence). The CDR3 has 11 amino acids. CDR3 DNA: TGCAGTGCTAGTCCGGGGGATGGCTACACCTTC. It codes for CSASPGDGYTF.

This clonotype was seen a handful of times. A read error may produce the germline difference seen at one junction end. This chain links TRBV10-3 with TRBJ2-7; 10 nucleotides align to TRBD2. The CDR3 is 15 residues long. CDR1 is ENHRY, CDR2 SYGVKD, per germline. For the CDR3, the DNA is TGTGCCAGCAGTTACCGGCCTAGCGGGAGTTACGAGCAGTACTTC. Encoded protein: CASSYRPSGSYEQYF.

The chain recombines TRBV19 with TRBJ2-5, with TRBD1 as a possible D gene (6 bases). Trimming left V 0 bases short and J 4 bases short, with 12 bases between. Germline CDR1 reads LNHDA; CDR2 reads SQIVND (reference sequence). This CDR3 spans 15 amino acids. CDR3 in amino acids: CASSIDLAGVETQYF. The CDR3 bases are TGTGCCAGTAGTATAGATCTGGCAGGGGTAGAGACCCAGTACTTC.

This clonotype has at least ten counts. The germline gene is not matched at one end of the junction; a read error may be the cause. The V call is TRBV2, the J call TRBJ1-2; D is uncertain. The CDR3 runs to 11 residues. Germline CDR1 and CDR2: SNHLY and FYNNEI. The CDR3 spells CASSAVPAGIF. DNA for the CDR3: TGTGCCAGCAGTGCGGTCCCGGCTGGGATTTTC.

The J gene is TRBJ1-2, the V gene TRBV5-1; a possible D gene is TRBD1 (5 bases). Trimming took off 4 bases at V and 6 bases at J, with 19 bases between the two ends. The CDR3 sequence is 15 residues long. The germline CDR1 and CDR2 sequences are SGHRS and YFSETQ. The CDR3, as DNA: TGCGCCAGCAGCAGTGCCGAGAGGGGTGGAAATGGCTACACCTTC. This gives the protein CASSSAERGGNGYTF.

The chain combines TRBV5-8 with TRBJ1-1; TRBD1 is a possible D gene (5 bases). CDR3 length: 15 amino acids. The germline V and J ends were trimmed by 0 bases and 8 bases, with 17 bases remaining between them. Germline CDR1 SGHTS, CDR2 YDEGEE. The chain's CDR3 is CASSLGGVLGTEAFF. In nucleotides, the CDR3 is TGTGCCAGCAGCTTGGGTGGGGTACTAGGGACCGAAGCTTTCTTT.

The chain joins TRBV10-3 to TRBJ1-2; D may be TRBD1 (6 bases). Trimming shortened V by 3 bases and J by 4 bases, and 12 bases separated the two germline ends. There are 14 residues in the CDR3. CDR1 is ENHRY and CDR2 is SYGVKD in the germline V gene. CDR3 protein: CAISEAGGPYGYTF. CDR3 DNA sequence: TGTGCCATCAGTGAAGCCGGGGGCCCCTATGGCTACACCTTC.

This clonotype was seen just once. The DNA of the CDR3 is TGTGCCAGCAGTTACTTGGGGCTTCCGGATGAAAAACTGTTTTTT. Translating it yields CASSYLGLPDEKLFF. The chain joins TRBV6-6 to TRBJ1-4; maybe TRBD1 (5 bases). This CDR3 contains 15 residues. Looked up from germline, CDR1 is MNHNY and CDR2 is SVGAGI (reference sequence). V gave up 1 base and J gave up 6 bases, with 12 bases separating them.

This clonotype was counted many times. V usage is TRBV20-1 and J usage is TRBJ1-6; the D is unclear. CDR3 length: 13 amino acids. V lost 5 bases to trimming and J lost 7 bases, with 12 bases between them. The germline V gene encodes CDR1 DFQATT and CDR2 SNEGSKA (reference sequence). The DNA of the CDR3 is TGCAGTGCTCGAGGGCCAAGGAATTCACCCCTCCACTTT. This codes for CSARGPRNSPLHF.

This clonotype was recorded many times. The CDR3 protein is CASSVHMNTEAFF. For the CDR3, the DNA is TGTGCCAGCAGTGTGCACATGAACACTGAAGCTTTCTTT. This chain connects TRBV6-1 to TRBJ1-1; D unresolved. Germline CDR1 MNHNS, CDR2 SASEGT. V lost 4 bases and J lost 0, with 6 bases in between. CDR3 length equals 13 residues.

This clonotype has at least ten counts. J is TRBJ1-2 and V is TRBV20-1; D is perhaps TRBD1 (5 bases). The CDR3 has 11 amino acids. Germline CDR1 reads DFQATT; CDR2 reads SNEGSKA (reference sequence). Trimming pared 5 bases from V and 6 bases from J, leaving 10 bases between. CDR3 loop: CSAPQDDGYTF. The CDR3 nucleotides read TGCAGTGCTCCACAGGATGATGGCTACACCTTC.

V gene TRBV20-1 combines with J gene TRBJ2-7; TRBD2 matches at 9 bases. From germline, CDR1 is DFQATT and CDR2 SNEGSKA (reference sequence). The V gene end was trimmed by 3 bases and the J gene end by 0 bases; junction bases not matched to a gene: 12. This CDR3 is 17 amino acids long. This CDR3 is CSASLGLAGPSSYEQYF. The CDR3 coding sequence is TGCAGTGCTAGTCTAGGCCTAGCGGGACCAAGCTCCTACGAGCAGTACTTC.

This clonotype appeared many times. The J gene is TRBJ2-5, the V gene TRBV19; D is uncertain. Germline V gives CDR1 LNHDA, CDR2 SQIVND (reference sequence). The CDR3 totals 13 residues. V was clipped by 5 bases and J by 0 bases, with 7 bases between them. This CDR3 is CASSSQYQETQYF. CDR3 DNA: TGTGCCAGTAGTTCCCAGTACCAAGAGACCCAGTACTTC. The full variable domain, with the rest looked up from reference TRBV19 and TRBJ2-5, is DGGITQSPKYLFRKEGQNVTLSCEQNLNHDAMYWYRQDPGQGLRLIYYSQIVNDFQKGDIAEGYSVSREKKESFPLTVTSAQKNPTAFYLCASSSQYQETQYFGPGTRLLVL.

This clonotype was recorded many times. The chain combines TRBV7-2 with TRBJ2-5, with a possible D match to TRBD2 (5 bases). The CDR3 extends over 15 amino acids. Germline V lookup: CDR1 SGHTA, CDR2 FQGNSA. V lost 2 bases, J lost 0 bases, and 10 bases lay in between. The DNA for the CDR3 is TGTGCCAGCAGCTTACTGAGCGGACACCAAGAGACCCAGTACTTC. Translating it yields CASSLLSGHQETQYF.

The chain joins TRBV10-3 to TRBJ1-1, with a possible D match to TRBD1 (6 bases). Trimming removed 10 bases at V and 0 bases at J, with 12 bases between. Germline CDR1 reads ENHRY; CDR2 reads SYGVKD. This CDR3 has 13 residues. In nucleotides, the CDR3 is TGTGCCAGCAGGGACACATTGAACACTGAAGCTTTCTTT. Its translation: CASRDTLNTEAFF.

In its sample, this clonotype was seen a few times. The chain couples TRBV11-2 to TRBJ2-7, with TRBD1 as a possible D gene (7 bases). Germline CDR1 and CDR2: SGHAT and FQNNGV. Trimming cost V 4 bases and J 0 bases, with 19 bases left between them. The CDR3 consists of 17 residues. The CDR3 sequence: CASSSQGGRDSSYEQYF. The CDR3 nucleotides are TGTGCCAGCAGCTCCCAGGGTGGGCGGGACAGCTCCTACGAGCAGTACTTC.

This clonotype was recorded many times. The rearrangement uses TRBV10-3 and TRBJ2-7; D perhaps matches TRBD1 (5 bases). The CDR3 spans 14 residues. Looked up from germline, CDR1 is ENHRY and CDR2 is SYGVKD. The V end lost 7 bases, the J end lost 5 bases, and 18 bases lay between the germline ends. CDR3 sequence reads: CAINVRDEWNEQYF. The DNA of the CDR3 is TGTGCCATCAATGTCAGGGATGAATGGAACGAGCAGTACTTC.

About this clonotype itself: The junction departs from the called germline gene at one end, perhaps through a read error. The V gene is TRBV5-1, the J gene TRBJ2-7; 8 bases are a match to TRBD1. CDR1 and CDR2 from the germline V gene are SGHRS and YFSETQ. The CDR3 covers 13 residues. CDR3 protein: CTSSPGQGGEQYF. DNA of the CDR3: TGCACCAGCAGCCCCGGACAGGGAGGCGAGCAGTACTTC.

This CDR3 is CASSTSAEAFF. In DNA form, the CDR3 reads TGTGCCAGTAGTACCTCCGCTGAAGCTTTCTTT. This chain uses TRBV19 with TRBJ1-1; D unclear. Trimming pared 4 bases from V and 6 bases from J, leaving 6 bases between. This CDR3 has 11 residues. CDR1 and CDR2 (germline): LNHDA, SQIVND (reference sequence).

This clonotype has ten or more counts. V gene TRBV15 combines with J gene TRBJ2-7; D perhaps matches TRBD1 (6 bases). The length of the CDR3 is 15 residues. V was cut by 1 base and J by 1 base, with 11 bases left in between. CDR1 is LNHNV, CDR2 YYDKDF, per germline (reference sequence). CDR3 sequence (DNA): TGTGCCACCAGCAGAGTCGACAGGCCTTCCTACGAGCAGTACTTC. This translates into CATSRVDRPSYEQYF.

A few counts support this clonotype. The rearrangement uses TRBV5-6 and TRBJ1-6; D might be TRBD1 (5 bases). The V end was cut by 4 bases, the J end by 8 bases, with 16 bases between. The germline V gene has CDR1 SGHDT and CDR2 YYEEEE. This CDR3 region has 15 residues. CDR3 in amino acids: CASSRISGLHSPLHF. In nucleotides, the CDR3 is TGTGCCAGCAGCCGCATCTCAGGGTTGCATTCACCCCTCCACTTT. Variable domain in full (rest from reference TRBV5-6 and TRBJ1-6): DAGVTQSPTHLIKTRGQQVTLRCSPKSGHDTVSWYQQALGQGPQFIFQYYEEEERQRGNFPDRFSGHQFPNYSSELNVNALLLGDSALYLCASSRISGLHSPLHFGNGTRLTVT.

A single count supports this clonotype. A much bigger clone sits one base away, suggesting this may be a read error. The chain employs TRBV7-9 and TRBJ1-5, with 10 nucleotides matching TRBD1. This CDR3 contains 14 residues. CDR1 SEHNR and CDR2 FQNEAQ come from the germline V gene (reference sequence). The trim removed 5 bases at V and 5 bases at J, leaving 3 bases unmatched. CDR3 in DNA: TGTGCCAGCAGCGGGACAGGGGACCATCAGCCCCAGCATTTT. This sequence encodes CASSGTGDHQPQHF.

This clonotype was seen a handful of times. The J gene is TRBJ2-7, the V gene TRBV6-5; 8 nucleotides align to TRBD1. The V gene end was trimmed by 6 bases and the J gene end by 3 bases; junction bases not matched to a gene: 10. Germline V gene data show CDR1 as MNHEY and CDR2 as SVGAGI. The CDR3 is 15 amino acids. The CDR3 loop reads CASSRAGTGDYEQYF. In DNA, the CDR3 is TGTGCCAGCAGCCGGGCCGGGACAGGCGACTACGAGCAGTACTTC.

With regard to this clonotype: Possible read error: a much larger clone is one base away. CDR3 region: CAGSLTESGNTIYF. CDR3 DNA: TGCGCCGGCAGCTTGACTGAATCTGGAAACACCATATATTTT. J is TRBJ1-3 and V is TRBV5-1; D is undetermined. Per the germline V gene, CDR1 is SGHRS and CDR2 is YFSETQ. This CDR3 is 14 amino acids long. Filled out from reference TRBV5-1 and TRBJ1-3, the complete variable domain reads KAGVTQTPRYLIKTRGQQVTLSCSPISGHRSVSWYQQTPGQGLQFLFEYFSETQRNKGNFPGRFSGRQFSNSRSEMNVSTLELGDSALYLCAGSLTESGNTIYFGEGSWLTVV.

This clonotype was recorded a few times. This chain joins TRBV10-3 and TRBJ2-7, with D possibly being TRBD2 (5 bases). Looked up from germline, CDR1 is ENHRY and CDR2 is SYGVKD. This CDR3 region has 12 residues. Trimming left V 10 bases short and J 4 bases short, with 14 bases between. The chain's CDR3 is CATGSQRYEQYF. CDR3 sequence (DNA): TGTGCCACGGGATCGCAGAGGTACGAGCAGTACTTC.

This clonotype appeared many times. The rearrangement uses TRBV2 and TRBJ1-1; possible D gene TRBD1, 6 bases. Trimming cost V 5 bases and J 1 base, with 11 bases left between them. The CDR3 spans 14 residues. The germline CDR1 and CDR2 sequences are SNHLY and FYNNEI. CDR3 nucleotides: TGTGCCAGCAGTAATGGACAGCAGAACACTGAAGCTTTCTTT. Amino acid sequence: CASSNGQQNTEAFF.